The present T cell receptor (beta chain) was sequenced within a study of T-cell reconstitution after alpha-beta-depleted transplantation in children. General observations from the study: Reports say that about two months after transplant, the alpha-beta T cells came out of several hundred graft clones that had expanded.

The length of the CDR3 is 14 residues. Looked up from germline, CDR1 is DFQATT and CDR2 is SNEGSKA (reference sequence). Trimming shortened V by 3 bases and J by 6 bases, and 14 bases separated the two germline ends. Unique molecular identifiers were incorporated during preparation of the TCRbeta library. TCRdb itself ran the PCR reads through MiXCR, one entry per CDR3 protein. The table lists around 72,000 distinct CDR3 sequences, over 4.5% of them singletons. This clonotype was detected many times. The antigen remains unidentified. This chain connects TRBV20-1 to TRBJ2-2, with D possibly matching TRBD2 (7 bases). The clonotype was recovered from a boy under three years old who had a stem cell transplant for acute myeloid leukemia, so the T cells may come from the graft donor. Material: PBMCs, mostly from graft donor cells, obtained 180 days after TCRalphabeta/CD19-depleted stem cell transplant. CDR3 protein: CSARGGGRAGELFF. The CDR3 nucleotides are TGCAGTGCTAGGGGAGGGGGAAGGGCCGGGGAGCTGTTTTTT.